These 22 T cell receptor beta chains share one sample of origin, sequenced in a study of cytomegalovirus exposure and HLA in healthy donors. PCR primers comprised 60 Vbeta and 13 Jbeta primers. TCRdb keeps only in-frame clones here, not all; method: immunoSEQ multiplex PCR. The data contain around 130,000 clones, around 90% of them seen just once; the ten biggest clones take up about 0.51%. Sequencing was done on a sample of PBMCs. The source is a middle-aged woman in good health and CMV-seronegative.

This chain connects TRBV4-1 to TRBJ2-3; a weak D match, TRBD1 (6 bases). Trimming stripped 4 bases from V and 5 bases from J, with 13 bases between. The CDR3 sequence is 14 residues long. The germline V gene encodes CDR1 MGHRA and CDR2 YSYEKL. CDR3 region: CASSRLPGEDTQYF. The CDR3 DNA follows: TGCGCCAGCAGCCGCTTGCCAGGGGAAGATACGCAGTATTTT.

The CDR3 loop is CASSSGGIQYF. The DNA for the CDR3 is TGTGCCAGCAGCTCAGGAGGCATTCAGTACTTC. The gene calls are TRBV11-3 and TRBJ2-4, with D perhaps TRBD2 (5 bases). This CDR3 is 11 amino acids long. The V end was cut by 4 bases, the J end by 9 bases, with 7 bases between. The germline V gene has CDR1 SGHNT and CDR2 YENEEA.

As to this clone: A junction boundary mismatches the germline segment, possibly from a read error. V usage is TRBV7-9 and J usage is TRBJ1-1; the D is unclear. This CDR3 is 13 amino acids long. From germline, CDR1 is SEHNR and CDR2 FQNEAQ (reference sequence). The CDR3 region is CSSSSTTGREAFF. The CDR3 region has the DNA TGTTCCAGCAGCTCCACAACCGGGAGAGAAGCTTTCTTT.

The CDR3 spells CASSLGGGDRVPIQYF. The CDR3 region has the DNA TGTGCCAGCAGCTTGGGTGGTGGGGACAGGGTCCCTATTCAGTACTTC. The chain links TRBV5-4 to TRBJ2-4; 9 positions agree with TRBD1. Trimming removed 0 bases from V and 10 bases from J; junction bases left unmatched: 11. Germline V lookup: CDR1 SGHNT, CDR2 YYREEE (reference sequence). The CDR3 is 16 amino acids.

This rearrangement joins TRBV6-4 to TRBJ2-2, with D perhaps TRBD1 (7 bases). CDR1 and CDR2 (germline): MRHNA, SNTAGT. This CDR3 has 14 amino acids. Trimming stripped 4 bases from V and 7 bases from J, with 13 bases between. CDR3 in amino acids: CASSGQGGNGELFF. CDR3 in DNA: TGTGCCAGCAGTGGACAGGGCGGGAACGGGGAGCTGTTTTTT.

The chain carries TRBV29-1 and TRBJ1-1, with D perhaps matching TRBD1 (6 bases). With 3 bases removed from V and 5 bases from J, the gap between germline ends came to 16 bases. Germline CDR1 is SQVTM and CDR2 is ANQGSEA. The CDR3 extends over 14 amino acids. The chain's CDR3 is CSVDTGWSKTEAFF. The CDR3 DNA reads TGCAGCGTTGACACAGGGTGGTCTAAGACTGAAGCTTTCTTT.

The V and J genes are TRBV18 and TRBJ1-3, with 8 nucleotides matching TRBD1. Germline V gene sequence: CDR1 KGHSH, CDR2 LQKENI. CDR3 length: 19 amino acids. With V trimmed by 6 bases and J by 0 bases, 16 bases remained unmatched. The CDR3 DNA reads TGTGCCAGCTCCCTCTCAGGACAGGGAGGACCCTACTCTGGAAACACCATATATTTT. Amino acid sequence: CASSLSGQGGPYSGNTIYF.

V usage is TRBV28 and J usage is TRBJ2-1; D is ambiguous. In germline, CDR1 is MDHEN, CDR2 SYDVKM. This CDR3 is built from 14 residues. V lost 6 bases to trimming and J lost 5 bases, with 14 bases between them. The DNA for the CDR3 is TGTGCCAGCAGCCCCTACCCGCCTCACAATGAGCAGTTCTTC. Amino acids: CASSPYPPHNEQFF.

This sequence joins TRBV4-1 and TRBJ2-1; 11 bases align to TRBD2. The CDR3 has 16 residues. Germline CDR1 is MGHRA and CDR2 is YSYEKL. V lost 4 bases and J lost 7; bases outside the gene matches: 9. The CDR3 DNA is TGCGCCAGCAGCCCTTTGGGACTAGCGGAAATTAATGAGCAGTTCTTC. The encoded protein is CASSPLGLAEINEQFF.

This clone occurred once. The chain uses TRBV5-1 and TRBJ1-4; D is undetermined. The CDR3 runs 14 residues. Germline CDR1 reads SGHRS; CDR2 reads YFSETQ. V was shortened by 3 bases and J by 8 bases, with 14 bases between the two germline ends. CDR3 amino acids: CASSSQRDGEKLFF. The CDR3 DNA is TGCGCCAGCAGCTCCCAGCGGGATGGGGAAAAACTGTTTTTT.

This sequence joins TRBV19 and TRBJ2-3; 11 bases map to TRBD2. The V gene's germline CDR1 is LNHDA and CDR2 SQIVND (reference sequence). V shed 10 bases and J 2 bases; nucleotides not matched to a gene: 5. The CDR3 loop spans 14 amino acids. In nucleotides, the CDR3 is TGTGCCACTGGGACTAGCGGTCCCACAGATACGCAGTATTTT. Protein sequence: CATGTSGPTDTQYF.

This clone was picked up one time. The chain uses TRBV10-3 and TRBJ2-5; 10 bases fit TRBD1. The CDR3 is made up of 16 amino acids. After removal of 3 bases from V and 5 bases from J, the junction contained 9 bases not matched to a gene. Germline V gene lookup returns CDR1 ENHRY and CDR2 SYGVKD. CDR3 DNA: TGTGCCATCAGTGATTTAGGACAGGGGGGCCAGGAGACCCAGTACTTC. It translates to CAISDLGQGGQETQYF.

This clone was observed a handful of times. The chain links TRBV6-1 to TRBJ1-1; 7 bases are a match to TRBD1. From germline, CDR1 is MNHNS and CDR2 SASEGT. With 7 bases clipped from V and 1 base from J, the junction kept 6 bases outside the gene matches. The CDR3 runs to 14 residues. The CDR3 here is CASTSDRKNTEAFF. CDR3 sequence (DNA): TGTGCCAGCACTTCGGACAGGAAGAACACTGAAGCTTTCTTT.

This clone was detected a few times. The chain employs TRBV7-2 and TRBJ2-5; 10 bases are shared with TRBD2. The ends lost 5 bases at V and 5 bases at J; junction bases unmatched: 8. From germline, CDR1 is SGHTA and CDR2 FQGNSA. The CDR3 contains 15 residues. The CDR3 nucleotides read TGTGCCAGCAGCCCCAACCTAGCGGGAGAGGAGACCCAGTACTTC. Translating gives CASSPNLAGEETQYF.

The genes are TRBV7-8 and TRBJ2-3; 7 bases fit TRBD2. Germline V lookup: CDR1 SGHVS, CDR2 FQNEAQ. The V gene end was trimmed by 1 base and the J gene end by 0 bases; junction bases not matched to a gene: 7. The CDR3 extends over 17 amino acids. The chain's CDR3 is CASSLGPSGTSTDTQYF. The CDR3 DNA sequence: TGTGCCAGCAGCTTAGGTCCTAGCGGTACTAGCACAGATACGCAGTATTTT.

The chain couples TRBV27 to TRBJ2-3; D perhaps matches TRBD2 (6 bases). V lost 2 bases and J 4 bases, leaving 25 bases between the germline ends. The CDR3 runs 19 residues. Germline assignment: CDR1 MNHEY and CDR2 SMNVEV (reference sequence). In DNA, the CDR3 is TGTGCCAGCAGTTTACGCCAAACTTGGACGGCGGGGATCTCAGATACGCAGTATTTT. The encoded protein is CASSLRQTWTAGISDTQYF.

The chain carries TRBV28 and TRBJ2-5; perhaps TRBD1 as D (6 bases). CDR3 length: 15 residues. Per germline, CDR1 MDHEN and CDR2 SYDVKM. Trimming left V 3 bases short and J 3 bases short, with 14 bases between. DNA for the CDR3: TGTGCCAGCAGTTTTCAGGGGTTCGTTGAAGAGACCCAGTACTTC. Translation: CASSFQGFVEETQYF.

CDR3 bases: TGTGCCAGCACCGACACAGGGGCTGAAGCTTTCTTT. Protein: CASTDTGAEAFF. The rearrangement uses TRBV2 and TRBJ1-1; 7 bases align to TRBD1. Germline-derived CDR1 and CDR2 are SNHLY and FYNNEI. The CDR3 spans 12 residues. J lost 6 bases, V lost 7 bases, and 5 bases had no gene match.

This clone appeared a single time. The rearrangement joins TRBV7-8 to TRBJ2-7, with 7 bases matching TRBD1. J lost 13 bases, V lost 6 bases, and 12 bases had no gene match. CDR3 length equals 12 residues. Germline values: CDR1 SGHVS, CDR2 FQNEAQ. The CDR3 here is CASRPPGQSIYF. The DNA for the CDR3 is TGTGCCAGCAGACCACCGGGACAGTCTATTTACTTC.

The chain carries TRBV7-6 and TRBJ2-1; 9 bases match TRBD1. The CDR3 loop spans 16 amino acids. Looked up from germline, CDR1 is SGHVS and CDR2 is FNYEAQ. J lost 6 bases, V lost 1 base, and 7 bases had no gene match. The CDR3 coding sequence is TGTGCCAGCAGCTTAGGTTACGAGACAGGGGGCAATGAGCAGTTCTTC. This sequence encodes CASSLGYETGGNEQFF. Filled out from reference TRBV7-6 and TRBJ2-1, the complete variable domain reads GAGVSQSPRYKVTKRGQDVALRCDPISGHVSLYWYRQALGQGPEFLTYFNYEAQQDKSGLPNDRFSAERPEGSISTLTIQRTEQRDSAMYRCASSLGYETGGNEQFFGPGTRLTVL.

In this sample, this clone turned up once. V and J are TRBV7-2 and TRBJ2-2, with D unclear. CDR3 length: 17 amino acids. V dropped 1 base and J dropped 4 bases, with 16 bases sitting between them. CDR1 SGHTA and CDR2 FQGNSA come from the germline V gene. The CDR3 is CASSLVLTPPGTGELFF. CDR3 bases: TGTGCCAGCAGCTTAGTCCTAACCCCCCCGGGCACCGGGGAGCTGTTTTTT.

J is TRBJ1-1 and V is TRBV7-2, with unresolved D. CDR1 SGHTA and CDR2 FQGNSA come from the germline V gene. The germline V and J ends were trimmed by 1 base and 4 bases, with 7 bases remaining between them. The CDR3 length is 13 residues. CDR3 sequence reads: CASSLEISTEAFF. Written as DNA, the CDR3 is TGTGCCAGCAGCTTAGAAATTAGCACTGAAGCTTTCTTT.